This is a list of T cell receptor beta chains from one sample in a study of cytomegalovirus exposure and HLA in healthy donors. The data were produced by immunoSEQ multiplex PCR, yet TCRdb's version contains in-frame clones alone and is incomplete. The sample carries around 200,000 clones, approximately 86% recorded once. The source material was PBMCs. These receptors were collected from a woman in her 30s in good health and CMV-seronegative. The CDR3 runs from the conserved cysteine through the conserved F or W. Fields, in order: clone size, V gene, D gene, J gene, CDR3 DNA, CDR3 protein. D genes are given only for firm matches. Where a row states a size, it is once, few, many or the class of an expanded clone; other rows omit it.

abundance: .; v_gene: TRBV27; d_gene: .; j_gene: TRBJ2-3; CDR3nt: TGTGCCAGCAGACCCCATGGGAAGAGGACCTCAGGGTACACAGATACGCAGTATTTT; CDR3aa: CASRPHGKRTSGYTDTQYF
abundance: .; v_gene: TRBV5-6; d_gene: .; j_gene: TRBJ2-3; CDR3nt: TGTGCCAGCAGCTCAGGTACAGATACGCAGTATTTT; CDR3aa: CASSSGTDTQYF
abundance: .; v_gene: TRBV28; d_gene: TRBD2; j_gene: TRBJ2-6; CDR3nt: TGTGCCAGCACCCCCAGAGGGCTAGCGGGAGGTGGGGCCAACGTCCTGACTTTC; CDR3aa: CASTPRGLAGGGANVLTF
abundance: .; v_gene: TRBV4-1; d_gene: .; j_gene: TRBJ2-7; CDR3nt: TGCGCCAGCAGCCAAGGTCCTAGAACGCGGGGGCGAGGTGAATACGAGCAGTACTTC; CDR3aa: CASSQGPRTRGRGEYEQYF
abundance: .; v_gene: TRBV7-9; d_gene: .; j_gene: TRBJ1-5; CDR3nt: TGTGCCAGCAGCTTCGTTGATCAGCCCCAGCATTTT; CDR3aa: CASSFVDQPQHF
abundance: .; v_gene: TRBV6-1; d_gene: TRBD1; j_gene: TRBJ1-3; CDR3nt: TGTGCCAGCAGTGAATGGACAGGGGTTAGTGTCGGAAACACCATATATTTT; CDR3aa: CASSEWTGVSVGNTIYF
abundance: .; v_gene: TRBV28; d_gene: TRBD1; j_gene: TRBJ1-2; CDR3nt: TGTGCCAGCAGTTGGGGACAGAACTATGGCTACACCTTC; CDR3aa: CASSWGQNYGYTF
abundance: .; v_gene: TRBV19; d_gene: .; j_gene: TRBJ1-2; CDR3nt: TGTGCCAGTAGTACACACGGACAGAGTAACTATGGCTACACCTTC; CDR3aa: CASSTHGQSNYGYTF
abundance: .; v_gene: TRBV30; d_gene: .; j_gene: TRBJ2-1; CDR3nt: TGTGCCTGGAGTGTTGTATGGAGGGTAAATGAGCAGTTCTTC; CDR3aa: CAWSVVWRVNEQFF
abundance: .; v_gene: TRBV9; d_gene: TRBD1; j_gene: TRBJ1-3; CDR3nt: TGTGCCAGCAGCGCGACAGGGAACTCTGGAAACACCATATATTTT; CDR3aa: CASSATGNSGNTIYF
abundance: .; v_gene: TRBV6-5; d_gene: .; j_gene: TRBJ2-3; CDR3nt: TGTGCCAGCAGTTACTATGTTGGGACATTTACAGATACGCAGTATTTT; CDR3aa: CASSYYVGTFTDTQYF
abundance: .; v_gene: TRBV29-1; d_gene: TRBD1; j_gene: TRBJ2-3; CDR3nt: TGCAGCGCCCCGGGACAGGGCGCAGATACGCAGTATTTT; CDR3aa: CSAPGQGADTQYF
abundance: .; v_gene: TRBV6-5; d_gene: .; j_gene: TRBJ2-5; CDR3nt: TGTGCCAGCAGCCCCTTGACAGCCCGGACGGAGACCCAGTACTTC; CDR3aa: CASSPLTARTETQYF
abundance: .; v_gene: TRBV4-2; d_gene: TRBD2; j_gene: TRBJ2-5; CDR3nt: TGTGCCAGCAGCCAAGGCAGGAACGAGCGGGGGGGCCAAGAGACCCAGTACTTC; CDR3aa: CASSQGRNERGGQETQYF
abundance: few; v_gene: TRBV7-2; d_gene: TRBD2; j_gene: TRBJ2-1; CDR3nt: TGTGCCAGCAGCTCCAGAGGACTAGCGGCCTACAATGAGCAGTTCTTC; CDR3aa: CASSSRGLAAYNEQFF
abundance: .; v_gene: TRBV7-9; d_gene: TRBD2; j_gene: TRBJ2-5; CDR3nt: TGTGCCAGCAGCCTCGGAATAGCGGGGGGTGAGACCCAGTACTTC; CDR3aa: CASSLGIAGGETQYF
abundance: .; v_gene: TRBV11-3; d_gene: TRBD1; j_gene: TRBJ2-3; CDR3nt: TGTGCCAGCAGCCCCGCAGGACAGGGGGAACATACGCAGTATTTT; CDR3aa: CASSPAGQGEHTQYF
abundance: .; v_gene: TRBV2; d_gene: .; j_gene: TRBJ2-7; CDR3nt: TGTGCCAGCAGTGAAAACGGGAGAAGGTCCTACGAGCAGTACTTC; CDR3aa: CASSENGRRSYEQYF
abundance: .; v_gene: TRBV5-1; d_gene: .; j_gene: TRBJ2-1; CDR3nt: TGCGCCAGCAGCTTGGCCGCGGATTCCTACAATGAGCAGTTCTTC; CDR3aa: CASSLAADSYNEQFF
abundance: .; v_gene: TRBV6-1; d_gene: TRBD2; j_gene: TRBJ2-1; CDR3nt: TGTGCCAGCAGGCGGGAGAATGAGCAGTTCTTC; CDR3aa: CASRRENEQFF
abundance: .; v_gene: TRBV6-5; d_gene: .; j_gene: TRBJ2-5; CDR3nt: TGTGCCAGCAGTTCTCGGGACTCCGGGGGAACCCAGTACTTC; CDR3aa: CASSSRDSGGTQYF
abundance: .; v_gene: TRBV5-6; d_gene: .; j_gene: TRBJ1-1; CDR3nt: TGTGCCAGCAGCTTTCAGAACACTGAAGCTTTCTTT; CDR3aa: CASSFQNTEAFF
abundance: .; v_gene: TRBV5-6; d_gene: .; j_gene: TRBJ1-1; CDR3nt: TGTGCCAGCAGCGTACAGGGTAGCTACACTGAAGCTTTCTTT; CDR3aa: CASSVQGSYTEAFF
abundance: .; v_gene: TRBV6-1; d_gene: .; j_gene: TRBJ1-2; CDR3nt: TGTGCCAGCAGTGAAGGAGGTGAAGCGGTCTATGGCTACACCTTC; CDR3aa: CASSEGGEAVYGYTF
abundance: .; v_gene: TRBV29-1; d_gene: .; j_gene: TRBJ2-5; CDR3nt: TGCAGCGCCCTCCCACAGGGCTCCCCGGGGACCCAGTACTTC; CDR3aa: CSALPQGSPGTQYF
abundance: .; v_gene: TRBV9; d_gene: .; j_gene: TRBJ2-2; CDR3nt: TGTGCCAGCAGCCGCTCAGGGAACACCGGGGAGCTGTTTTTT; CDR3aa: CASSRSGNTGELFF
abundance: .; v_gene: TRBV29-1; d_gene: TRBD1; j_gene: TRBJ2-5; CDR3nt: TGCAGCGCCGGACGGGGGGACAGGGGTGAGACCCAGTACTTC; CDR3aa: CSAGRGDRGETQYF
abundance: .; v_gene: TRBV29-1; d_gene: TRBD1; j_gene: TRBJ2-1; CDR3nt: TGCAGCGTTAGGACAGGCGGGTGGGCTGAGCAGTTCTTC; CDR3aa: CSVRTGGWAEQFF
abundance: once; v_gene: TRBV28; d_gene: .; j_gene: TRBJ1-5; CDR3nt: TGTGCCAGCAGTCTCCGAGGGGGGGCCCGCAATCAGCCCCAGCATTTT; CDR3aa: CASSLRGGARNQPQHF
abundance: .; v_gene: TRBV2; d_gene: .; j_gene: TRBJ2-2; CDR3nt: TGTGCCAGTACTAGCACCGGGGAGCTGTTTTTT; CDR3aa: CASTSTGELFF
abundance: .; v_gene: TRBV9; d_gene: .; j_gene: TRBJ2-2; CDR3nt: TGTGCCAGCAGCACCTTACTAGCTGGAGTCACCGGGGAGCTGTTTTTT; CDR3aa: CASSTLLAGVTGELFF
abundance: .; v_gene: TRBV29-1; d_gene: TRBD2; j_gene: TRBJ2-1; CDR3nt: TGCAGCGTTGCAGAGGGTAAGTCAGCGGGGATTTACAATGAGCAGTTCTTC; CDR3aa: CSVAEGKSAGIYNEQFF
abundance: .; v_gene: TRBV6-5; d_gene: TRBD2; j_gene: TRBJ2-7; CDR3nt: TGTGCCACTACTAGCGCCTACGAGCAGTACTTC; CDR3aa: CATTSAYEQYF
abundance: .; v_gene: TRBV5-6; d_gene: TRBD1; j_gene: TRBJ2-7; CDR3nt: TGTGCCAGCAGCTTAGCTGCCGGGACAGTTTACGAGCAGTACTTC; CDR3aa: CASSLAAGTVYEQYF
abundance: .; v_gene: TRBV6-5; d_gene: TRBD1; j_gene: TRBJ2-7; CDR3nt: TGTGCCAGCAGGAAGGACAGGTCTACCTACGAGCAGTACTTC; CDR3aa: CASRKDRSTYEQYF
abundance: once; v_gene: TRBV5-6; d_gene: TRBD2; j_gene: TRBJ2-7; CDR3nt: TGTGCCAGCAGCTTCGTGTGGAAAGCGGGAGCTTCTTTCCACGAGCAGTACTTC; CDR3aa: CASSFVWKAGASFHEQYF
abundance: .; v_gene: TRBV5-8; d_gene: TRBD2; j_gene: TRBJ2-7; CDR3nt: TGTGCCAGCACGCGTAGCGGGGGGCCTAAGGGCGAGCAGTACTTC; CDR3aa: CASTRSGGPKGEQYF
abundance: .; v_gene: TRBV2; d_gene: .; j_gene: TRBJ2-5; CDR3nt: TGTGCCAGCCTCGAGAGGGCCGTAGCTGAAGAGACCCAGTACTTC; CDR3aa: CASLERAVAEETQYF
abundance: .; v_gene: TRBV7-2; d_gene: .; j_gene: TRBJ2-5; CDR3nt: TGTGCCAGCAGCCCCACAGGTTGGAAAGAGACCCAGTACTTC; CDR3aa: CASSPTGWKETQYF
abundance: .; v_gene: TRBV6-6; d_gene: .; j_gene: TRBJ1-5; CDR3nt: TGTGCCAGCAGTTCTCGACCGCGGGCTGGCAATCAGCCCCAGCATTTT; CDR3aa: CASSSRPRAGNQPQHF
abundance: .; v_gene: TRBV28; d_gene: TRBD1; j_gene: TRBJ1-1; CDR3nt: TGTGCCAGCAGTTCTACAGGGGAGAGTTCTGAAGCTTTCTTT; CDR3aa: CASSSTGESSEAFF
abundance: .; v_gene: TRBV11-2; d_gene: TRBD1; j_gene: TRBJ2-7; CDR3nt: TGTGCCAGCAGGCAACCGGGACAGCGTGCCTACGAGCAGTACTTC; CDR3aa: CASRQPGQRAYEQYF
abundance: .; v_gene: TRBV4-1; d_gene: .; j_gene: TRBJ1-1; CDR3nt: TGCGCCAGCAGCCCCCGGGAGGGAGGCACTGAAGCTTTCTTT; CDR3aa: CASSPREGGTEAFF
abundance: .; v_gene: TRBV25-1; d_gene: TRBD1; j_gene: TRBJ2-7; CDR3nt: TGTGCCAGCAGTCGCGAAGGGACAGGGTTGTACGAGCAGTACTTC; CDR3aa: CASSREGTGLYEQYF
abundance: once; v_gene: TRBV5-8; d_gene: .; j_gene: TRBJ1-1; CDR3nt: TGTGCCAGCAGCTTGGGAGGAGTAGTAAACACTGAAGCTTTCTTT; CDR3aa: CASSLGGVVNTEAFF
abundance: .; v_gene: TRBV6-6; d_gene: .; j_gene: TRBJ1-5; CDR3nt: TGTGCCAGCAGTCGAACGAGTAATAGCAATCAGCCCCAGCATTTT; CDR3aa: CASSRTSNSNQPQHF
abundance: .; v_gene: TRBV2; d_gene: .; j_gene: TRBJ1-2; CDR3nt: TGTGCCAGCAGTAAACAGAACTATGGCTACACCTTC; CDR3aa: CASSKQNYGYTF
abundance: .; v_gene: TRBV6-1; d_gene: .; j_gene: TRBJ2-5; CDR3nt: TGTGCCAGCGCTCGGGGACAAGAGACCCAGTACTTC; CDR3aa: CASARGQETQYF
abundance: once; v_gene: TRBV25-1; d_gene: TRBD2; j_gene: TRBJ2-5; CDR3nt: TGTGCCAGCAGCCCCGGGGGAGGGAAGACCCAGTACTTC; CDR3aa: CASSPGGGKTQYF
abundance: .; v_gene: TRBV27; d_gene: .; j_gene: TRBJ2-7; CDR3nt: TGTGCCAGCAGTCCAACTCGGACAACCTACGAGCAGTACTTC; CDR3aa: CASSPTRTTYEQYF
abundance: .; v_gene: TRBV7-3; d_gene: TRBD2; j_gene: TRBJ2-5; CDR3nt: TGTGCCAGCAGCCCCAAGGGGTACGGGCGGGGGTTCAAAGAGACCCAGTACTTC; CDR3aa: CASSPKGYGRGFKETQYF